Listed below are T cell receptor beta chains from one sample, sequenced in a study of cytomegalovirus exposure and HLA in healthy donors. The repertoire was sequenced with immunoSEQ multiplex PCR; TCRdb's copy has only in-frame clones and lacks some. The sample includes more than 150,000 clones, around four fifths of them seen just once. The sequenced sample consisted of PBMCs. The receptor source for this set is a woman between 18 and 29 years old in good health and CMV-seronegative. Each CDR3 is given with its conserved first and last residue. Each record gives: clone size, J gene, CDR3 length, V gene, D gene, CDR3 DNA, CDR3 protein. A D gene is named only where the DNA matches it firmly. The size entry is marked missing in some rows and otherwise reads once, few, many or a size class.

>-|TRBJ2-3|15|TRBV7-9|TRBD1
TGTGCCAGCAGTCTTAGGGGGGACAGGGGGAATACGCAGTATTTT
CASSLRGDRGNTQYF
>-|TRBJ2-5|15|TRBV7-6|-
TGTGCCAGCAGCTGGGTCCGGGACAACCAAGAGACCCAGTACTTC
CASSWVRDNQETQYF
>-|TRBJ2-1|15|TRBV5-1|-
TGCGCCAGCAGCTTGCATACAGGAGGGGTCAATGAGCAGTTCTTC
CASSLHTGGVNEQFF
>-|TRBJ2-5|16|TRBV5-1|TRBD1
TGCGCCAGCAGCTTGGAACAGGGGGCCGTTCATGAGACCCAGTACTTC
CASSLEQGAVHETQYF
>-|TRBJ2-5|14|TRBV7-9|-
TGTGCCAGCTCCCCTCCAGGGGTCGCGGAGACCCAGTACTTC
CASSPPGVAETQYF
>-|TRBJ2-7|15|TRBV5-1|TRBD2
TGCGCCAGCAGCCCAGTAGCGGGAGAAACCTACGAGCAGTACTTC
CASSPVAGETYEQYF
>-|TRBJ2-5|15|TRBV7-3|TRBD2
TGTGCCAGCAGCAAACGGGAGGGTCGGGGAGAGACCCAGTACTTC
CASSKREGRGETQYF
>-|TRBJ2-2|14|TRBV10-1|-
TGCGCCAGCAGTGCAGGGGCGAACACCGGGGAGCTGTTTTTT
CASSAGANTGELFF
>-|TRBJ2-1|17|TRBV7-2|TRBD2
TGTGCCAGCAGCTTAGTTGCGGGGGGCCTGACATACAATGAGCAGTTCTTC
CASSLVAGGLTYNEQFF
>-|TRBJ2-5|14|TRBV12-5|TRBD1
TGTGCTAGTGGTTGGGGACAGGGTAAAGAGACCCAGTACTTC
CASGWGQGKETQYF
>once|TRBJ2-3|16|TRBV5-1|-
TGCGCCAGCAGCTTATCAACAGGGAATTTAGCAGATACGCAGTATTTT
CASSLSTGNLADTQYF
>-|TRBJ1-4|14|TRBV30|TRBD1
TGTGCCTGGAGTGAGGGACAGGGCTCCGCTAAACTGTTTTTT
CAWSEGQGSAKLFF
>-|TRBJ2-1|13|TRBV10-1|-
TGCGCCAGCAGTGAGTCCCCTGAGAATGAGCAGTTCTTC
CASSESPENEQFF